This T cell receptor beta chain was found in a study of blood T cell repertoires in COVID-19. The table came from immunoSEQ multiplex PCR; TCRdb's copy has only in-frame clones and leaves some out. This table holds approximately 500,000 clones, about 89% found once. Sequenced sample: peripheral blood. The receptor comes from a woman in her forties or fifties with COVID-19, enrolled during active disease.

The DNA for the CDR3 is TGTGCCAGTAGCAACTTAGAGGGCAATGAGCAGTTCTTC. Its translation: CASSNLEGNEQFF. The V gene is TRBV19, the J gene TRBJ2-1, with D maybe TRBD2 (5 bases). V lost 6 bases, J lost 6 bases, and 12 bases lay in between. The germline V gene has CDR1 LNHDA and CDR2 SQIVND (reference sequence). This CDR3 has 13 amino acids. Variable domain in full (rest from reference TRBV19 and TRBJ2-1): DGGITQSPKYLFRKEGQNVTLSCEQNLNHDAMYWYRQDPGQGLRLIYYSQIVNDFQKGDIAEGYSVSREKKESFPLTVTSAQKNPTAFYLCASSNLEGNEQFFGPGTRLTVL.